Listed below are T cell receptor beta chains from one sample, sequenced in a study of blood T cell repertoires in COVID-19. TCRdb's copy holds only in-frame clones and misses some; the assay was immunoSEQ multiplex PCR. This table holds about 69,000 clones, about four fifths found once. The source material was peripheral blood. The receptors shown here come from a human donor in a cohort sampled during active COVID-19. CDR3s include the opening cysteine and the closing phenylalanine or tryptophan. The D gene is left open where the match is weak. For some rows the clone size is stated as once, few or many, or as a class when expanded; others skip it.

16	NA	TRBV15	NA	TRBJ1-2	TGTGCCACCAGCAGAGATCCTGGCCCAGAGGCCTATGGCTACACCTTC	CATSRDPGPEAYGYTF
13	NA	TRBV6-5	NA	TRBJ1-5	TGTGCCAGCAAGCGGGGGCGGAATCAGCCCCAGCATTTT	CASKRGRNQPQHF
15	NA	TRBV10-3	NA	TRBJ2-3	TGTGCCATCAGTGAGACTAGAGCCAGCACAGATACGCAGTATTTT	CAISETRASTDTQYF
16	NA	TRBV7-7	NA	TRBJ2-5	TGTGCTAGCAGCTTAGAAGCGGGCTCCGGGGGAGAGACCCAGTACTTC	CASSLEAGSGGETQYF
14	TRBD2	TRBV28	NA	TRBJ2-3	TGTGCCAGCAGTTTCCTAGCGGGGACAGATACGCAGTATTTT	CASSFLAGTDTQYF
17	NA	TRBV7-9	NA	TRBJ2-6	TGTGCCAGCACCATACAGGGAGTTTTCTCTGGGGCCAACGTCCTGACTTTC	CASTIQGVFSGANVLTF
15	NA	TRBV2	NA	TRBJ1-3	TGTGCCAGCAGTGAAGCGCGCGCAGGGGGAAACACCATATATTTT	CASSEARAGGNTIYF
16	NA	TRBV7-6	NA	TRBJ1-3	TGTGCCAGCAGCTTAGGGGGACATTTCTCTGGAAACACCATATATTTT	CASSLGGHFSGNTIYF
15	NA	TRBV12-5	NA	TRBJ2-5	TGTGCTAGTGGGAATGGACAGTCCTCCTATGAGACCCAGTACTTC	CASGNGQSSYETQYF
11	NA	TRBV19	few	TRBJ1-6	TGTGCCAGTACTCGCGGGGAATCCCTCCACTTT	CASTRGESLHF